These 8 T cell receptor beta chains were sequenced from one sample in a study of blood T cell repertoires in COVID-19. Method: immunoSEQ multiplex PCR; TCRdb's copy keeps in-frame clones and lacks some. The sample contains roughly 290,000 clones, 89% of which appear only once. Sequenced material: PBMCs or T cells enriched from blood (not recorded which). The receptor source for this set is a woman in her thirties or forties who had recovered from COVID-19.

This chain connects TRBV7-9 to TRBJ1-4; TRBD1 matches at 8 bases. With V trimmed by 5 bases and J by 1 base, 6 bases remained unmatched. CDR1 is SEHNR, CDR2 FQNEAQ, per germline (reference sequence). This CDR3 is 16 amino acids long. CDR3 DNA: TGTGCCAGCAGCCCTTATACAGGGGGAACTAATGAAAAACTGTTTTTT. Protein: CASSPYTGGTNEKLFF.

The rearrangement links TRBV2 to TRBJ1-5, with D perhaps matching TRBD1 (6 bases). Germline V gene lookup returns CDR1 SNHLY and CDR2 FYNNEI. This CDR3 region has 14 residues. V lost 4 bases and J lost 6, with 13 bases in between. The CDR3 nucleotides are TGTGCCAGCAGTGGGAACAGGGCGGGTCAGCCCCAGCATTTT. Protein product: CASSGNRAGQPQHF.

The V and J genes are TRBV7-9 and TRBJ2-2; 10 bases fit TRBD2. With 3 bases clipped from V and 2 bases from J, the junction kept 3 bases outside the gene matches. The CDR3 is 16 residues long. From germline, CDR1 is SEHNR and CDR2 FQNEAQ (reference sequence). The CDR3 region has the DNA TGTGCCAGCAGCTTGGCTAGCGGGGGTAACACCGGGGAGCTGTTTTTT. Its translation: CASSLASGGNTGELFF.

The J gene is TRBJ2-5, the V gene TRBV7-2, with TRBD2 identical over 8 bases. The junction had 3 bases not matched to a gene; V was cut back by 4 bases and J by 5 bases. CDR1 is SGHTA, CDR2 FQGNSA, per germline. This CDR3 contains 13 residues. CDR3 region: CASSSRLAETQYF. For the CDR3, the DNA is TGTGCCAGCAGCTCCCGACTAGCGGAGACCCAGTACTTC.

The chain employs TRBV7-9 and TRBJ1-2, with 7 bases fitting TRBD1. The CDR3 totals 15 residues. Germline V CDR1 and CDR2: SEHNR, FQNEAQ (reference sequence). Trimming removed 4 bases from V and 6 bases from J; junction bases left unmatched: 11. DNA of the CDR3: TGTGCCAGCAGCTCCCCGGGACAGCCAGGGGATGGCTACACCTTC. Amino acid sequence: CASSSPGQPGDGYTF.

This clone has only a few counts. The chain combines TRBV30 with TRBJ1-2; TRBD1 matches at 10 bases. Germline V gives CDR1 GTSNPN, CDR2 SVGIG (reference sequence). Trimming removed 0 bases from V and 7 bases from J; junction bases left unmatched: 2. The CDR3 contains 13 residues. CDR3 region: CAWSVGTGVGYTF. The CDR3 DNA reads TGTGCCTGGAGTGTAGGGACAGGGGTTGGCTACACCTTC.

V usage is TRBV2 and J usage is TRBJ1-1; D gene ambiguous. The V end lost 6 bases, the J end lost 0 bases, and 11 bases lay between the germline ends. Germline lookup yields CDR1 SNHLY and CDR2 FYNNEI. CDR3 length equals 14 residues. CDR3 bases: TGTGCCAGCAGGAACCGGGAAATGAACACTGAAGCTTTCTTT. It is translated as CASRNREMNTEAFF. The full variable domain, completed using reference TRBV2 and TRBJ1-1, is EPEVTQTPSHQVTQMGQEVILRCVPISNHLYFYWYRQILGQKVEFLVSFYNNEISEKSEIFDDQFSVERPDGSNFTLKIRSTKLEDSAMYFCASRNREMNTEAFFGQGTRLTVV.

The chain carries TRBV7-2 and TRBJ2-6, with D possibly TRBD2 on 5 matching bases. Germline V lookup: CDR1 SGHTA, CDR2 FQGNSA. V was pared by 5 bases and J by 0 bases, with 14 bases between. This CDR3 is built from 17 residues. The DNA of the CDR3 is TGTGCCAGCAGCCCCCCGCGGGCCTACTCTGGGGCCAACGTCCTGACTTTC. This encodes CASSPPRAYSGANVLTF.